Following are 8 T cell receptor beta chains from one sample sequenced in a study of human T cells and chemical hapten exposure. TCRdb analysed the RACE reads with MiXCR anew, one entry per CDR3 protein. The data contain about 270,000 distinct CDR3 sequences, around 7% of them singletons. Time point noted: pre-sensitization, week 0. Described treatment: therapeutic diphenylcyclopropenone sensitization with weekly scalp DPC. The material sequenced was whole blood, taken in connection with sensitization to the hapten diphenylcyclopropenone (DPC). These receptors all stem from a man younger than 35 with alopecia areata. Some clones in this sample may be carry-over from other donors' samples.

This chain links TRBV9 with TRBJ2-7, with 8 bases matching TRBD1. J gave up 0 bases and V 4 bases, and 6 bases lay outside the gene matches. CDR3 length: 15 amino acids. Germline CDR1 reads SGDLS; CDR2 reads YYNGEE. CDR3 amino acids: CASSPRDRSSYEQYF. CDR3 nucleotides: TGTGCCAGCAGCCCCCGGGACAGGAGCTCCTACGAGCAGTACTTC.

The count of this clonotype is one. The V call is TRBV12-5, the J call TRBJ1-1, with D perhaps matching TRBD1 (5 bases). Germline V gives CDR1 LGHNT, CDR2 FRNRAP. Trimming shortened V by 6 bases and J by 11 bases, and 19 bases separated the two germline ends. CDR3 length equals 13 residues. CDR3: CASGPGTPGLAFF. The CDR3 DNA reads TGTGCTAGTGGACCCGGGACGCCGGGATTGGCTTTCTTT.

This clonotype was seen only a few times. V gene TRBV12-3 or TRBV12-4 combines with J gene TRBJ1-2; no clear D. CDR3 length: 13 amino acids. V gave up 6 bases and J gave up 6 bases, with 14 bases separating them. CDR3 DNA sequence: TGTGCCAGCAGGGCCGGGAGCGAGGATGGCTACACCTTC. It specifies CASRAGSEDGYTF.

CDR3 in amino acids: CASRPQGTQSSEQYV. The CDR3 bases are TGTGCCAGCAGACCCCAGGGGACTCAAAGTTCCGAGCAGTACGTC. J is TRBJ2-7 and V is TRBV27; perhaps D is TRBD1 or TRBD2 (6 bases each). V lost 6 bases, J lost 6 bases, and 21 bases lay in between. This CDR3 has 15 residues. CDR1 MNHEY and CDR2 SMNVEV come from the germline V gene (reference sequence).

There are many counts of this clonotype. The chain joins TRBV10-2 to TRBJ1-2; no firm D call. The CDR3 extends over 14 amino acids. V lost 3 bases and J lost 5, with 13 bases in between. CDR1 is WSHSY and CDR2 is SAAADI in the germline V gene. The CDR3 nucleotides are TGCGCCAGCAGTGAAGCTCCCGGGAGGTATGGCTACACCTTC. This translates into CASSEAPGRYGYTF.

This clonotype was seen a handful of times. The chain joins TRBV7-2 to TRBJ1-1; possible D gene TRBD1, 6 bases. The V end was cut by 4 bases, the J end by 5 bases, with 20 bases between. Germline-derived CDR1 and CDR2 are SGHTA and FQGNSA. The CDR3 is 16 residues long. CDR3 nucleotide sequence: TGTGCCAGCAGCTCAAGTACACAGGGCGCCAGGACTGAAGCTTTCTTT. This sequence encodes CASSSSTQGARTEAFF.

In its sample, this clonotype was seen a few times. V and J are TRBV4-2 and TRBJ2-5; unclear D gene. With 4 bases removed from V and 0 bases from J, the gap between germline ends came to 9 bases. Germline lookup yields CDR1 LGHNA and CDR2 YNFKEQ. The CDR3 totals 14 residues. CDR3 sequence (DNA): TGTGCCAGCAGCCCAGACATAAACCAAGAGACCCAGTACTTC. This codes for CASSPDINQETQYF.

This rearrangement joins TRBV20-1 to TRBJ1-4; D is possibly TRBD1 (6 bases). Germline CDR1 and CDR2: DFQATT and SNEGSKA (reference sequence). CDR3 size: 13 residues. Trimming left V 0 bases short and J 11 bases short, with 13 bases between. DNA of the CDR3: TGCAGTGCTAGAGAGGGAAAGGGGGGGAAACTGTTTTTT. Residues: CSAREGKGGKLFF.